Shown below are 25 T cell receptor beta chains from a single sample sequenced in a study of T cell repertoires in cytomegalovirus infection. TCRdb itself ran the reads through MiXCR, one entry per CDR3 protein. The top ten clones hold 20% of a sample with fewer than 350,000 distinct CDR3 sequences, around 29% of them seen once. No antigen has been identified for these receptors. The source was cultured PBMCs, collected from culture after CMV antigen stimulation. The receptors were sampled from a human donor in good health (CMV status not recorded). Some clones in this sample may be carry-over from other donors' samples.

CDR3 protein: CASSHETSGRPNTGELFF. In DNA form, the CDR3 reads TGTGCCAGCAGCCACGAAACTAGCGGGAGGCCGAACACCGGGGAGCTGTTTTTT. The V call is TRBV4-2, the J call TRBJ2-2; TRBD2 matches at 12 bases. V lost 3 bases, J lost 0 bases, and 5 bases stayed unmatched. CDR1 and CDR2 (germline): LGHNA, YNFKEQ. The CDR3 is 18 amino acids.

At least ten counts were recorded for this clonotype. The chain is built from TRBV7-2 and TRBJ2-3, with 7 bases that match TRBD2. The length of the CDR3 is 15 residues. Germline V lookup: CDR1 SGHTA, CDR2 FQGNSA. V lost 5 bases, J lost 2 bases, and 7 bases stayed unmatched. The CDR3 bases are TGTGCCAGCAGCCCGGGGACTACATTCACAGATACGCAGTATTTT. Translating it yields CASSPGTTFTDTQYF.

This clonotype was seen at least ten times. The genes are TRBV19 and TRBJ1-5; TRBD1 matches at 7 bases. The V gene end was trimmed by 6 bases and the J gene end by 3 bases; junction bases not matched to a gene: 11. This CDR3 contains 16 residues. From germline, CDR1 is LNHDA and CDR2 SQIVND (reference sequence). CDR3 region: CASSNVPGQFNQPQHF. The DNA of the CDR3 is TGTGCCAGTAGCAACGTTCCGGGACAGTTCAATCAGCCCCAGCATTTT.

The chain couples TRBV7-6 to TRBJ2-1, with a tentative D call TRBD1 (6 bases). The CDR3 covers 13 residues. The V and J ends lost 3 bases and 6 bases respectively, with 9 bases between them. Germline CDR1 is SGHVS and CDR2 is FNYEAQ. The CDR3 loop reads CASSFGQTNEQFF. As DNA, the CDR3 is TGTGCCAGCAGCTTTGGACAGACCAATGAGCAGTTCTTC.

This clonotype showed up just a few times. The rearrangement joins TRBV19 to TRBJ1-5; a weak D match, TRBD1 (5 bases). Germline V gene lookup returns CDR1 LNHDA and CDR2 SQIVND (reference sequence). V gave up 10 bases and J gave up 3 bases, with 16 bases separating them. The CDR3 runs 14 residues. The CDR3 sequence: CATREGHYNQPQHF. In DNA, the CDR3 is TGTGCCACCCGGGAGGGGCATTACAATCAGCCCCAGCATTTT.

The chain employs TRBV5-1 and TRBJ1-4; D is possibly TRBD1 (5 bases). Germline-derived CDR1 and CDR2 are SGHRS and YFSETQ. V lost 0 bases, J lost 5 bases, and 11 bases lay in between. CDR3 size: 15 residues. The CDR3 region has the DNA TGCGCCAGCAGCTTGGGAGGGGACCTAAATGAAAAACTGTTTTTT. The encoded protein is CASSLGGDLNEKLFF.

A few counts support this clonotype. The J gene is TRBJ2-3, the V gene TRBV11-2; perhaps TRBD2 as D (6 bases). The length of the CDR3 is 15 residues. The germline V and J ends were trimmed by 6 bases and 0 bases, with 13 bases remaining between them. Germline V lookup: CDR1 SGHAT, CDR2 FQNNGV. The CDR3 DNA follows: TGTGCCAGCAGGGGACTTACCTCTAGCACAGATACGCAGTATTTT. This translates into CASRGLTSSTDTQYF.

This sequence joins TRBV9 and TRBJ1-6; 11 nucleotides align to TRBD1. The germline V gene encodes CDR1 SGDLS and CDR2 YYNGEE. The CDR3 has 16 amino acids. V was pared by 3 bases and J by 7 bases, with 6 bases of the junction left unmatched. The DNA of the CDR3 is TGTGCCAGCAGCGCTGGACAGGGGGCCGGGAATTCACCCCTCCACTTT. It encodes CASSAGQGAGNSPLHF.

This clonotype was seen ten or more times. CDR3 coding DNA: TGTGCCAGCAGCTTAGGAGGGACAGGCGGAAACATTCAGTACTTC. Amino acid sequence: CASSLGGTGGNIQYF. The chain has TRBV7-2 and TRBJ2-4, with 8 bases identical to TRBD1. The V segment lost 1 base and the J segment 6 bases; nucleotides outside the gene matches: 5. CDR1 and CDR2 (germline): SGHTA, FQGNSA. CDR3 size: 15 residues.

The chain is built from TRBV5-1 and TRBJ2-3, with a tentative D call TRBD1 (6 bases). There are 15 residues in the CDR3. Looked up from germline, CDR1 is SGHRS and CDR2 is YFSETQ. V lost 4 bases and J 0 bases, leaving 12 bases between the germline ends. DNA of the CDR3: TGCGCCAGCAGCCTGGAAGGACAGAGCACAGATACGCAGTATTTT. This codes for CASSLEGQSTDTQYF.

This clonotype turned up a few times. CDR3: CASSFSGEMNTEAFF. The CDR3 region has the DNA TGTGCCAGCAGTTTCTCGGGGGAGATGAACACTGAAGCTTTCTTT. This sequence joins TRBV27 and TRBJ1-1; D possibly corresponds to TRBD1 (5 bases). Germline V gene data show CDR1 as MNHEY and CDR2 as SMNVEV (reference sequence). The V end lost 3 bases, the J end lost 0 bases, and 11 bases lay between the germline ends. This CDR3 is 15 amino acids long.

The chain joins TRBV28 to TRBJ2-3, with D perhaps matching TRBD1 or TRBD2 (5 bases each). V dropped 4 bases and J dropped 0 bases, with 14 bases sitting between them. CDR3 length: 16 amino acids. Germline V gene sequence: CDR1 MDHEN, CDR2 SYDVKM. CDR3 residues: CASSSPGTGSTDTQYF. In DNA, the CDR3 is TGTGCCAGCAGTTCACCCGGGACGGGAAGCACAGATACGCAGTATTTT.

The chain recombines TRBV7-9 with TRBJ1-6; D is perhaps TRBD1 (6 bases). V lost 3 bases to trimming and J lost 7 bases, with 16 bases between them. Germline CDR1 and CDR2: SEHNR and FQNEAQ (reference sequence). The CDR3 extends over 16 amino acids. The CDR3: CASSLGAGAENSPLHF. DNA of the CDR3: TGTGCCAGCAGCTTGGGGGCAGGAGCCGAAAATTCACCCCTCCACTTT.

There are a few counts of this clonotype. J is TRBJ2-7 and V is TRBV7-6; TRBD2 aligns across 10 bases. CDR1 and CDR2 from the germline V gene are SGHVS and FNYEAQ. CDR3 length equals 15 residues. V shed 4 bases, J shed 7 bases, and the junction held 10 bases outside the gene matches. Written as DNA, the CDR3 is TGTGCCAGCAGCTCTGGGAGCGGGAGGGCCGAAGAGCAGTACTTC. Its protein is CASSSGSGRAEEQYF.

This clonotype turned up a few times. V and J are TRBV12-3 or TRBV12-4 and TRBJ1-1; D is possibly TRBD1 (6 bases). The CDR3 is 15 amino acids. Trimming cost V 2 bases and J 4 bases, with 14 bases left between them. CDR3 amino acids: CASSLLPSRGTEAFF. The CDR3 nucleotides read TGTGCCAGCAGTTTACTCCCTTCCAGGGGCACTGAAGCTTTCTTT.

The V call is TRBV20-1, the J call TRBJ1-4, with 10 positions matching TRBD1. Germline CDR1 DFQATT, CDR2 SNEGSKA (reference sequence). The CDR3 covers 17 residues. V trimming: 5 bases; J trimming: 7 bases; junction bases outside the gene matches: 16. Written as DNA, the CDR3 is TGCAGTGCTGGGAAGACAGGGGGCTCGAAGGTAGTTGAAAAACTGTTTTTT. Its translation: CSAGKTGGSKVVEKLFF.

This rearrangement joins TRBV15 to TRBJ1-5; D might be TRBD1 (5 bases). The germline V and J ends were trimmed by 5 bases and 1 base, with 15 bases remaining between them. Germline lookup yields CDR1 LNHNV and CDR2 YYDKDF (reference sequence). The CDR3 extends over 16 amino acids. The CDR3: CATSPGGAGSNQPQHF. CDR3 bases: TGTGCCACCAGCCCGGGAGGGGCTGGGAGCAATCAGCCCCAGCATTTT.

The rearrangement joins TRBV11-2 to TRBJ1-1, with D perhaps matching TRBD1 (5 bases). Trimming took 5 bases from V and 5 from J, leaving 24 bases between them. This CDR3 spans 17 amino acids. Germline V gene data show CDR1 as SGHAT and CDR2 as FQNNGV. The CDR3 DNA reads TGTGCCAGCAGCCCCTGGGTTGGAGCGGGGGTCCGGACTGAAGCTTTCTTT. Protein sequence: CASSPWVGAGVRTEAFF. The variable domain in full, completed from reference TRBV11-2 and TRBJ1-1, reads EAGVAQSPRYKIIEKRQSVAFWCNPISGHATLYWYQQILGQGPKLLIQFQNNGVVDDSQLPKDRFSAERLKGVDSTLKIQPAKLEDSAVYLCASSPWVGAGVRTEAFFGQGTRLTVV.

The chain combines TRBV7-2 with TRBJ2-7; D is unclear. Germline lookup yields CDR1 SGHTA and CDR2 FQGNSA. Trimming took 5 bases from V and 7 from J, leaving 15 bases between them. This CDR3 is built from 13 residues. CDR3 nucleotide sequence: TGTGCCAGCAGCCCTGGACCTTCTCGGGAGCAGTACTTC. Residues: CASSPGPSREQYF.

The chain carries TRBV11-2 and TRBJ2-1; possible D gene TRBD1, 6 bases. Germline values: CDR1 SGHAT, CDR2 FQNNGV. The CDR3 is 17 amino acids. The V end lost 4 bases, the J end lost 4 bases, and 20 bases lay between the germline ends. CDR3 sequence: CASSSPLDRRIYNEQFF. The CDR3 nucleotides are TGTGCCAGCAGCTCACCACTCGACAGGAGAATATACAATGAGCAGTTCTTC.

This clonotype was counted only a few times. The chain employs TRBV7-9 and TRBJ2-7, with TRBD2 identical over 8 bases. The V gene's germline CDR1 is SEHNR and CDR2 FQNEAQ (reference sequence). The CDR3 length is 15 residues. J was trimmed by 1 base and V by 5 bases; bases with no gene match: 7. The CDR3 spells CASSPPIAGSYEQYF. The CDR3 DNA reads as TGTGCCAGCAGCCCTCCTATAGCGGGGTCCTACGAGCAGTACTTC. Complete variable domain (other parts from reference TRBV7-9 and TRBJ2-7): DTGVSQNPRHKITKRGQNVTFRCDPISEHNRLYWYRQTLGQGPEFLTYFQNEAQLEKSRLLSDRFSAERPKGSFSTLEIQRTEQGDSAMYLCASSPPIAGSYEQYFGPGTRLTVT.

The chain recombines TRBV7-9 with TRBJ2-5; 8 bases match TRBD1. Trimming took 4 bases from V and 5 from J; bases not matched to a gene: 9. The CDR3 spans 15 residues. Germline CDR1 SEHNR, CDR2 FQNEAQ (reference sequence). The CDR3, as DNA: TGTGCCAGCAGCTCGACTCAGGGGGCGGAGGAGACCCAGTACTTC. This gives the protein CASSSTQGAEETQYF.

V usage is TRBV10-3 and J usage is TRBJ2-7; 7 bases match TRBD2. The germline gives CDR1 ENHRY, CDR2 SYGVKD. Germline trimming cut 4 bases from V and 3 bases from J; bases unmatched to any gene: 3. CDR3 length equals 13 residues. For the CDR3, the DNA is TGTGCCATCAGTGGACTAGCTTTCTACGAGCAGTACTTC. Amino acid sequence: CAISGLAFYEQYF.

In its sample, this clonotype was seen a few times. CDR3 amino acids: CASKRGGNYGYTF. CDR3 bases: TGTGCCAGCAAGCGGGGGGGCAACTATGGCTACACCTTC. V and J are TRBV6-1 and TRBJ1-2, with a weak D call TRBD1 (6 bases). V was trimmed by 7 bases and J by 2 bases, leaving 11 bases between them. CDR1 and CDR2 from the germline V gene are MNHNS and SASEGT. The CDR3 runs 13 residues.

J is TRBJ2-7 and V is TRBV6-6, with 11 bases matching TRBD1. CDR1 and CDR2 (germline): MNHNY, SVGAGI (reference sequence). V shed 2 bases and J 7 bases; nucleotides not matched to a gene: 7. This CDR3 has 15 amino acids. The CDR3 coding sequence is TGTGCCAGCAGTTACCCGGGACAGGGGGTTGGAGAGCAGTACTTC. This translates into CASSYPGQGVGEQYF.